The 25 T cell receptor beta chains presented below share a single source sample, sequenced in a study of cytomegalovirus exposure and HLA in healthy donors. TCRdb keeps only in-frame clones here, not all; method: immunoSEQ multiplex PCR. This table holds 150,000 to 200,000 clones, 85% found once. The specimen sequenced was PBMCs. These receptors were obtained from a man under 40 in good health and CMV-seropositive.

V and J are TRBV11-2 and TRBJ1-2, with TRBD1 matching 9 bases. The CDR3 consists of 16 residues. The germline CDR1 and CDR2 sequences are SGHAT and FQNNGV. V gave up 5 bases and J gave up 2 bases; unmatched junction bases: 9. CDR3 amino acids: CASSPRGGTGNYGYTF. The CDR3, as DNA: TGTGCCAGCAGCCCCCGCGGTGGGACAGGGAACTATGGCTACACCTTC. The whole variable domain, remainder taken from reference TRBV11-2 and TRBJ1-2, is EAGVAQSPRYKIIEKRQSVAFWCNPISGHATLYWYQQILGQGPKLLIQFQNNGVVDDSQLPKDRFSAERLKGVDSTLKIQPAKLEDSAVYLCASSPRGGTGNYGYTFGSGTRLTVV.

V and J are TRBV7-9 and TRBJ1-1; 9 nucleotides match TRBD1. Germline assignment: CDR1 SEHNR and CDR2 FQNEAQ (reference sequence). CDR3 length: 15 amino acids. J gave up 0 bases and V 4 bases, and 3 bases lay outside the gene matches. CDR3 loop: CASSSQGAMNTEAFF. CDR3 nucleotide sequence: TGTGCCAGCAGCTCACAGGGGGCAATGAACACTGAAGCTTTCTTT. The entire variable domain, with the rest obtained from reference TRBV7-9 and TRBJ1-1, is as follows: DTGVSQNPRHKITKRGQNVTFRCDPISEHNRLYWYRQTLGQGPEFLTYFQNEAQLEKSRLLSDRFSAERPKGSFSTLEIQRTEQGDSAMYLCASSSQGAMNTEAFFGQGTRLTVV.

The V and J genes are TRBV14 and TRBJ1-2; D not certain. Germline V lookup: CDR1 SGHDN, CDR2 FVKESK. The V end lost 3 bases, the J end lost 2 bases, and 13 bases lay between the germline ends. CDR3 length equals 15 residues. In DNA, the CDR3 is TGTGCCAGCAGCCAGTTAACAGATTTGAACTATGGCTACACCTTC. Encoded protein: CASSQLTDLNYGYTF.

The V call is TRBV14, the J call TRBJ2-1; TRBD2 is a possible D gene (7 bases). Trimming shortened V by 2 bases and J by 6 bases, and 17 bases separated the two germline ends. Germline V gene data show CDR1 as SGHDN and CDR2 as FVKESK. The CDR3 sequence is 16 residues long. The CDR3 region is CASSQLVGGAGNEQFF. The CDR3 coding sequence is TGTGCCAGCAGCCAATTGGTGGGGGGGGCGGGCAATGAGCAGTTCTTC. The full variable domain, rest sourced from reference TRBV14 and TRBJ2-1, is EAGVTQFPSHSVIEKGQTVTLRCDPISGHDNLYWYRRVMGKEIKFLLHFVKESKQDESGMPNNRFLAERTGGTYSTLKVQPAELEDSGVYFCASSQLVGGAGNEQFFGPGTRLTVL.

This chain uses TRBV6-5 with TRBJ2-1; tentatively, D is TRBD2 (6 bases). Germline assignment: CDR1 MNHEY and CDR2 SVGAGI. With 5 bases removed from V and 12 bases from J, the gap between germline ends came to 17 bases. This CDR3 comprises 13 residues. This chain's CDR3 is CASSPRRREGQFF. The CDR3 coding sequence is TGTGCCAGCAGTCCCCGGCGGAGGGAAGGGCAGTTCTTC.

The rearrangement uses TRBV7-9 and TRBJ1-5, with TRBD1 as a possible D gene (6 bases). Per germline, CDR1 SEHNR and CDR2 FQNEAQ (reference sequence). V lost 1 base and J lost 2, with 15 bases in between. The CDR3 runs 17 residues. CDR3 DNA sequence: TGTGCCAGCAGCTTAGAAGGGGGAGGGTTGGGCAATCAGCCCCAGCATTTT. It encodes CASSLEGGGLGNQPQHF. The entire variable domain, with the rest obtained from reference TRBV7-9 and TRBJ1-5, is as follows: DTGVSQNPRHKITKRGQNVTFRCDPISEHNRLYWYRQTLGQGPEFLTYFQNEAQLEKSRLLSDRFSAERPKGSFSTLEIQRTEQGDSAMYLCASSLEGGGLGNQPQHFGDGTRLSIL.

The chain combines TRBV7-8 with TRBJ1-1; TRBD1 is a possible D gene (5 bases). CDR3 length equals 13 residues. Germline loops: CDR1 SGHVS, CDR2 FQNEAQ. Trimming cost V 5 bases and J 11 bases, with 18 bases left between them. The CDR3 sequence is CASSRRQTFGAFF. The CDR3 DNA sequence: TGTGCCAGCAGCCGTAGACAGACCTTTGGGGCTTTCTTT.

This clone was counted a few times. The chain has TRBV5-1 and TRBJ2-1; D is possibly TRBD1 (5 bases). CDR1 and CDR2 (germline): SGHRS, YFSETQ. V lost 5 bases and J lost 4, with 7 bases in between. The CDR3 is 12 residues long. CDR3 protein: CASSPGYNEQFF. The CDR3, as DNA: TGCGCCAGCAGTCCAGGGTACAATGAGCAGTTCTTC.

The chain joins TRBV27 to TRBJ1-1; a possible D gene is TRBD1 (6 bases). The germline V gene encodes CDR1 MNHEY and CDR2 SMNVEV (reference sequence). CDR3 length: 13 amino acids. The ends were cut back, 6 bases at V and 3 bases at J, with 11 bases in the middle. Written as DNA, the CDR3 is TGTGCCAGCAGACAGGGTTTATACACTGAAGCTTTCTTT. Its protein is CASRQGLYTEAFF.

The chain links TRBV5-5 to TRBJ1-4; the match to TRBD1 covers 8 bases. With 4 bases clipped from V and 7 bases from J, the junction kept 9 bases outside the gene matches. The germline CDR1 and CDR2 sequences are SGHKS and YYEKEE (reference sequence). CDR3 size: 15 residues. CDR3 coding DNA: TGTGCCAGCAGCGTCCGACAGGGGATGATTGAAAAACTGTTTTTT. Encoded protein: CASSVRQGMIEKLFF.

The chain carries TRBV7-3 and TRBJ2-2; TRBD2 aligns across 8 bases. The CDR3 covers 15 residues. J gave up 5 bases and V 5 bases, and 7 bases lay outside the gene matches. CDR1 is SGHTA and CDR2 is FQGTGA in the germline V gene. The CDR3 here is CASSQAGDWTGELFF. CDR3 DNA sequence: TGTGCCAGCAGCCAAGCGGGGGATTGGACCGGGGAGCTGTTTTTT.

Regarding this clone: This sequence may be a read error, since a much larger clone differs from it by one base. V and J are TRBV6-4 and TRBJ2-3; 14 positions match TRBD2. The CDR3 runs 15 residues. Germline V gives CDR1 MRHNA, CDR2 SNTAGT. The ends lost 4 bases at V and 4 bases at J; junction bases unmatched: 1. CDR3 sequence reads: CASSGTSGGPDTQYF. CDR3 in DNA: TGTGCCAGCAGTGGGACTAGCGGGGGGCCAGATACGCAGTATTTT.

CDR3 sequence reads: CASSPLTVSGQVRGYTF. The CDR3 coding sequence is TGTGCCAGCAGCCCTCTTACCGTATCGGGACAGGTCCGTGGCTACACCTTC. The chain joins TRBV7-9 to TRBJ1-2, with 8 bases fitting TRBD1. The CDR3 runs to 17 residues. Germline CDR1 is SEHNR and CDR2 is FQNEAQ (reference sequence). V dropped 5 bases and J dropped 7; count of bases not matched to a gene: 18.

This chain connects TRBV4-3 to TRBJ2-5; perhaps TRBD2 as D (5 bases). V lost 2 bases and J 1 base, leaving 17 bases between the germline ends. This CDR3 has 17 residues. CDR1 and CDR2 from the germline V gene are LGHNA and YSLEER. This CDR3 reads CASSQLPVRGLQETQYF. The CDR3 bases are TGCGCCAGCAGCCAACTCCCAGTTAGAGGACTCCAAGAGACCCAGTACTTC.

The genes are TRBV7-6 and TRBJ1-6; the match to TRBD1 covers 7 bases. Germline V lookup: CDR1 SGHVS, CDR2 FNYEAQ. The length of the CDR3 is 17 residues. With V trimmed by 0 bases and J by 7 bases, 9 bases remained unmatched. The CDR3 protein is CASSLANRQGANSPLHF. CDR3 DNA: TGTGCCAGCAGCTTAGCTAACCGACAGGGTGCCAATTCACCCCTCCACTTT. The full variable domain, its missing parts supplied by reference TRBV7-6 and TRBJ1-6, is GAGVSQSPRYKVTKRGQDVALRCDPISGHVSLYWYRQALGQGPEFLTYFNYEAQQDKSGLPNDRFSAERPEGSISTLTIQRTEQRDSAMYRCASSLANRQGANSPLHFGNGTRLTVT.

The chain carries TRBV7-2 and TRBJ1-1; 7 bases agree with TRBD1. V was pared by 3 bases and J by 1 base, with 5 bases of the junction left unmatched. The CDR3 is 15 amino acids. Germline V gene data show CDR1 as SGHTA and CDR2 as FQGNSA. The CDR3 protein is CASSLFGTENTEAFF. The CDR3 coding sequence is TGTGCCAGCAGCTTGTTTGGGACAGAGAACACTGAAGCTTTCTTT.

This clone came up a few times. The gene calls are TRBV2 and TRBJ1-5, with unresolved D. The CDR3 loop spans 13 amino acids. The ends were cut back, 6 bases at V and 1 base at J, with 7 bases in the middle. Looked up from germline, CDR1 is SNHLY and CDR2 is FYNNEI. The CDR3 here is CASSIESNQPQHF. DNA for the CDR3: TGTGCCAGCAGCATAGAGAGCAATCAGCCCCAGCATTTT.

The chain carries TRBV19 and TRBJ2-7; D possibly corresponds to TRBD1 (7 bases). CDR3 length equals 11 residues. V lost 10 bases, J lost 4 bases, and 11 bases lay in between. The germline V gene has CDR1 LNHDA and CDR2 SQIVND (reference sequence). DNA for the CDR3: TGTGCCACCGCAGGGGGGTACGAGCAGTACTTC. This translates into CATAGGYEQYF.

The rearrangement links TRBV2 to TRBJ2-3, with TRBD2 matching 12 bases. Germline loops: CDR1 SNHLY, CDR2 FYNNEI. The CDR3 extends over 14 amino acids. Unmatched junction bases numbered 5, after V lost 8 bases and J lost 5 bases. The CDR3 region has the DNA TGTGCCAGCGCTAGCGGGGGGGCGTTAGATACGCAGTATTTT. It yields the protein CASASGGALDTQYF. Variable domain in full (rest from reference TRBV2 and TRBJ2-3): EPEVTQTPSHQVTQMGQEVILRCVPISNHLYFYWYRQILGQKVEFLVSFYNNEISEKSEIFDDQFSVERPDGSNFTLKIRSTKLEDSAMYFCASASGGALDTQYFGPGTRLTVL.

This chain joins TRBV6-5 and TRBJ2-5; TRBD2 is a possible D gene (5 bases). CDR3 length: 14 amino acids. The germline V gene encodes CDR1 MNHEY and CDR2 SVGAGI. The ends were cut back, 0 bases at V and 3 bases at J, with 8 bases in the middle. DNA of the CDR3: TGTGCCAGCAGTTACTCGGCCGGGAAAGAGACCCAGTACTTC. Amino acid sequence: CASSYSAGKETQYF.

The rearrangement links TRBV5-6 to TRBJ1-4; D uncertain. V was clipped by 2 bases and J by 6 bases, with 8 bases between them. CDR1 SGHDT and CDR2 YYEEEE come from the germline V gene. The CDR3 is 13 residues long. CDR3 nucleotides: TGTGCCAGCAGCTTCGGTGCTCATGAAAAACTGTTTTTT. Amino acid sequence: CASSFGAHEKLFF.

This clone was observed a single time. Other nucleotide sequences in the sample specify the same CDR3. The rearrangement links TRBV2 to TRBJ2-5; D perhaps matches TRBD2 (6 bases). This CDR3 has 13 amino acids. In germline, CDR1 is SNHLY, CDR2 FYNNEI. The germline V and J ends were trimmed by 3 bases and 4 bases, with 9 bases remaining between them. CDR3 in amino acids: CASSDVGGETQYF. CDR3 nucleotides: TGTGCCAGCAGTGATGTGGGGGGAGAGACCCAGTACTTC.

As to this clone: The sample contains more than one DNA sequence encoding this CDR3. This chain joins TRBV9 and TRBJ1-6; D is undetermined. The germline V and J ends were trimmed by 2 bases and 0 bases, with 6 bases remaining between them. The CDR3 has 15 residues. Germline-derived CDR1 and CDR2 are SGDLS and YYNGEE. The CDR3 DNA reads TGTGCCAGCAGCGTGGCCAGCTCCTATAATTCACCCCTCCACTTT. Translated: CASSVASSYNSPLHF.

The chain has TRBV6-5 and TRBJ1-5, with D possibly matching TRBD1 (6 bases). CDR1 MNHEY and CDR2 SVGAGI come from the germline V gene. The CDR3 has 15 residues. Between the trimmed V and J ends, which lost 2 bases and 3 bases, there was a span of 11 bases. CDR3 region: CASSYGRDNNQPQHF. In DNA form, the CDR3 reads TGTGCCAGCAGTTACGGTCGGGACAACAATCAGCCCCAGCATTTT.

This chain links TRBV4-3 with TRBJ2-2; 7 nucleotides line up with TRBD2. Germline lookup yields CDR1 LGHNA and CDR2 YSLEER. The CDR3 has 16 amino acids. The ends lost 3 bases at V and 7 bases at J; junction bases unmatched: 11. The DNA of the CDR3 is TGCGCCAGCAGCCAGGCCAGCTCAGGGAGGGGCGGGGAGCTGTTTTTT. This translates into CASSQASSGRGGELFF.